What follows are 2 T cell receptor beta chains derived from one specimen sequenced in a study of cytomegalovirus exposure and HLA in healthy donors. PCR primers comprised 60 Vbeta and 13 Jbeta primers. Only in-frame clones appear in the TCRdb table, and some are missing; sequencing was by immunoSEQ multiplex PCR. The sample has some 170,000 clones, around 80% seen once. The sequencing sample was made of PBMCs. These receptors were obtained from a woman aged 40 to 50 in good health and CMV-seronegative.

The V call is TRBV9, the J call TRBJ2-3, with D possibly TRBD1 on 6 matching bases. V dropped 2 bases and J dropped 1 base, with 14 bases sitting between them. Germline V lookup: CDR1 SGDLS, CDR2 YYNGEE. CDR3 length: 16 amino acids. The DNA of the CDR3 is TGTGCCAGCAGCGTTCAGGGGACAAGGGGCACAGATACGCAGTATTTT. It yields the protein CASSVQGTRGTDTQYF.

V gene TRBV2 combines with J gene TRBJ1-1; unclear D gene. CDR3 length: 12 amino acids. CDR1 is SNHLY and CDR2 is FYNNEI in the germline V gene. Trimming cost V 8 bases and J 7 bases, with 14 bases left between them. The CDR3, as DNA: TGTGCCAGCCGGGAATCCACCCTTGAAGCTTTCTTT. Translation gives CASRESTLEAFF.